What follows are 27 T cell receptor beta chains derived from one specimen sequenced in a study of blood T cell repertoires in COVID-19. TCRdb's copy holds only in-frame clones and misses some; the assay was immunoSEQ multiplex PCR. The sample carries around 210,000 clones, around 88% recorded once. The sequencing sample was made of peripheral blood. The receptors come from a young man with active or convalescent COVID-19.

In regard to this clone: The identical CDR3 is also encoded by other nucleotide sequences in the sample. This rearrangement joins TRBV3-1 (or the pseudogene TRBV3-2) to TRBJ2-7; 9 nucleotides agree with TRBD1. The CDR3 totals 14 residues. CDR1 and CDR2 from the germline V gene are LGHDT and YNNKEL (reference sequence). With V trimmed by 3 bases and J by 2 bases, 2 bases remained unmatched. CDR3: CASSQGTGTYEQYF. The DNA of the CDR3 is TGTGCCAGCAGCCAGGGGACAGGGACCTACGAGCAGTACTTC.

The chain has TRBV4-2 and TRBJ2-7; 7 bases fit TRBD1. V lost 4 bases, J lost 5 bases, and 11 bases stayed unmatched. Germline CDR1 and CDR2: LGHNA and YNFKEQ. CDR3 length: 15 residues. CDR3 sequence: CASSPRDSDLDEQYF. For the CDR3, the DNA is TGTGCCAGCAGCCCCCGGGACAGCGATTTGGACGAGCAGTACTTC.

This clone appeared a single time. The chain carries TRBV10-3 and TRBJ2-7; 10 bases fit TRBD2. Germline loops: CDR1 ENHRY, CDR2 SYGVKD. This CDR3 contains 14 residues. The trim removed 6 bases at V and 3 bases at J, leaving 5 bases unmatched. CDR3 sequence reads: CAISPGTSVYEQYF. CDR3 DNA sequence: TGTGCCATCAGCCCCGGGACTAGCGTCTACGAGCAGTACTTC.

This chain links TRBV19 with TRBJ2-3, with D perhaps TRBD2 (5 bases). The V and J ends lost 10 bases and 5 bases respectively, with 16 bases between them. The CDR3 is 13 amino acids. Germline V CDR1 and CDR2: LNHDA, SQIVND (reference sequence). DNA of the CDR3: TGTGCCATAGCACGAGGGTCGAGAGATACGCAGTATTTT. It is translated as CAIARGSRDTQYF.

The rearrangement links TRBV12-3 or TRBV12-4 to TRBJ2-2, with D possibly matching TRBD1 (6 bases). V was shortened by 7 bases and J by 6 bases, with 12 bases between the two germline ends. This CDR3 contains 13 residues. The CDR3 spells CASTLPGAGELFF. The DNA for the CDR3 is TGTGCCAGCACCCTCCCAGGGGCCGGGGAGCTGTTTTTT.

This chain joins TRBV28 and TRBJ1-2; 11 bases match TRBD1. The CDR3 sequence is 15 residues long. After removal of 2 bases from V and 4 bases from J, the junction contained 3 bases not matched to a gene. Germline V gene sequence: CDR1 MDHEN, CDR2 SYDVKM. The CDR3 spells CASSLAGQGAYGYTF. The CDR3 nucleotides read TGTGCCAGCAGTTTAGCCGGACAGGGGGCCTATGGCTACACCTTC.

The chain combines TRBV7-2 with TRBJ2-5, with 7 bases that match TRBD1. The germline CDR1 and CDR2 sequences are SGHTA and FQGNSA. J gave up 4 bases and V 5 bases, and 7 bases lay outside the gene matches. The CDR3 sequence is 14 residues long. The CDR3 DNA reads TGTGCCAGCAGCGGATACAGGGGTTTAGAGACCCAGTACTTC. Translation gives CASSGYRGLETQYF.

The chain carries TRBV29-1 and TRBJ2-1, with D perhaps matching TRBD2 (5 bases). CDR1 SQVTM and CDR2 ANQGSEA come from the germline V gene. Trimming cost V 0 bases and J 4 bases, with 13 bases left between them. CDR3 length: 15 residues. This CDR3 is CSVEDQAGQYNEQFF. The CDR3 region has the DNA TGCAGCGTTGAAGATCAGGCGGGCCAGTACAATGAGCAGTTCTTC.

This chain uses TRBV6-5 with TRBJ2-1; 9 positions agree with TRBD2. There are 12 residues in the CDR3. V trimming: 9 bases; J trimming: 15 bases; junction bases outside the gene matches: 12. CDR1 and CDR2 from the germline V gene are MNHEY and SVGAGI. CDR3 region: CASGNSGSPGFF. The CDR3 DNA is TGTGCCAGTGGGAATAGCGGGAGCCCGGGGTTCTTC.

The chain combines TRBV30 with TRBJ2-1; TRBD1 matches 9 bases. The germline gives CDR1 GTSNPN, CDR2 SVGIG (reference sequence). The V segment lost 3 bases and the J segment 1 base; nucleotides outside the gene matches: 4. This CDR3 is 15 amino acids long. The chain's CDR3 is CAWRDRGGSYNEQFF. The DNA of the CDR3 is TGTGCCTGGAGGGACAGGGGAGGTTCCTACAATGAGCAGTTCTTC.

The chain joins TRBV28 to TRBJ2-7, with D possibly TRBD1 on 8 matching bases. V lost 6 bases and J 7 bases, leaving 19 bases between the germline ends. This CDR3 has 14 amino acids. Germline loops: CDR1 MDHEN, CDR2 SYDVKM. This chain's CDR3 is CASSEPDRGGEQYF. The CDR3 DNA follows: TGTGCCAGCAGCGAACCAGACAGGGGAGGGGAGCAGTACTTC.

The V and J genes are TRBV6-5 and TRBJ1-1; 10 nucleotides line up with TRBD1. The CDR3 contains 15 residues. With V trimmed by 6 bases and J by 0 bases, 4 bases remained unmatched. Germline CDR1 reads MNHEY; CDR2 reads SVGAGI. CDR3 sequence: CASSPGQGVNTEAFF. The CDR3 coding sequence is TGTGCCAGCAGCCCCGGACAGGGGGTGAACACTGAAGCTTTCTTT.

The chain combines TRBV5-1 with TRBJ1-5; 8 bases are shared with TRBD1. V gave up 4 bases and J gave up 4 bases; unmatched junction bases: 7. In germline, CDR1 is SGHRS, CDR2 YFSETQ. The CDR3 length is 15 residues. CDR3 sequence: CASSGGDRINQPQHF. Here the CDR3 DNA reads TGCGCCAGCAGCGGGGGGGACAGGATAAATCAGCCCCAGCATTTT.

Here the CDR3 DNA reads TGTGCCAGCAACCAGGTCAGGAACACTGAAGCTTTCTTT. Its translation: CASNQVRNTEAFF. The V and J genes are TRBV6-5 and TRBJ1-1, with D uncertain. The V gene lost 7 bases and the J gene lost 1 base, with 10 bases spanning the gap. The CDR3 extends over 13 amino acids. Germline assignment: CDR1 MNHEY and CDR2 SVGAGI.

This sequence joins TRBV7-6 and TRBJ2-1; possible D gene TRBD1, 5 bases. The CDR3 is 13 residues long. The germline V gene encodes CDR1 SGHVS and CDR2 FNYEAQ. Deletions cut 2 bases from V and 3 bases from J, with 5 bases between. CDR3 sequence: CASSLRGYNEQFF. The CDR3, as DNA: TGTGCCAGCAGCTTAAGGGGCTACAATGAGCAGTTCTTC.

This clone was recorded a few times. The rearrangement uses TRBV10-3 and TRBJ1-5, with TRBD1 matching over 7 bases. Per germline, CDR1 ENHRY and CDR2 SYGVKD. V lost 4 bases to trimming and J lost 7 bases; unmatched junction nucleotides: 10. The CDR3 is made up of 15 amino acids. CDR3 protein: CAISAQGQPRQPQHF. In DNA form, the CDR3 reads TGTGCCATCAGTGCTCAGGGACAGCCGAGGCAGCCCCAGCATTTT.

The chain is built from TRBV13 and TRBJ2-5; D might be TRBD2 (6 bases). The CDR3 runs 19 residues. V shed 0 bases and J shed 5 bases, with 25 bases lying between them. In germline, CDR1 is PRHDT, CDR2 FYEKMQ (reference sequence). The CDR3 loop is CASSLGLATPSGGSETQYF. The CDR3 DNA reads as TGTGCCAGCAGCTTAGGCCTCGCTACACCGTCCGGGGGTTCGGAGACCCAGTACTTC.

In this sample, this clone turned up once. The chain uses TRBV9 and TRBJ2-7, with 9 nucleotides matching TRBD2. The CDR3 runs to 17 residues. The germline CDR1 and CDR2 sequences are SGDLS and YYNGEE. After removal of 4 bases from V and 3 bases from J, the junction contained 14 bases not matched to a gene. The DNA for the CDR3 is TGTGCCAGCAGCCTCTCTAGCGGGGAAGTTTCGGTCTACGAGCAGTACTTC. Its translation: CASSLSSGEVSVYEQYF.

The chain recombines TRBV7-6 with TRBJ1-5; possibly TRBD1 for D (6 bases). Germline CDR1 is SGHVS and CDR2 is FNYEAQ. This CDR3 comprises 20 residues. Deletions cut 0 bases from V and 2 bases from J, with 23 bases between. This chain's CDR3 is CASSLAPPDSQGSGNQPQHF. The CDR3 nucleotides are TGTGCCAGCAGCTTAGCCCCCCCGGACAGCCAAGGGTCGGGCAATCAGCCCCAGCATTTT.

The chain carries TRBV3-1 (or the pseudogene TRBV3-2) and TRBJ2-5, with D possibly being TRBD1 (5 bases). Germline-derived CDR1 and CDR2 are LGHDT and YNNKEL (reference sequence). The V end lost 3 bases, the J end lost 5 bases, and 16 bases lay between the germline ends. The CDR3 extends over 15 amino acids. CDR3 protein: CASSQGNAYRETQYF. In DNA form, the CDR3 reads TGTGCCAGCAGCCAGGGTAATGCCTACAGGGAGACCCAGTACTTC.

This clone was detected a few times. The J gene is TRBJ2-3, the V gene TRBV7-2; 7 positions match TRBD2. V was pared by 8 bases and J by 6 bases, with 14 bases of the junction left unmatched. CDR1 is SGHTA and CDR2 is FQGNSA in the germline V gene. The CDR3 is 15 amino acids. CDR3 coding DNA: TGTGCCAGCGGGGGGAGGGCCCCCGAGGGGGATACGCAGTATTTT. It specifies CASGGRAPEGDTQYF.

The chain recombines TRBV6-5 with TRBJ1-2, with TRBD1 as a possible D gene (6 bases). Trimming took 8 bases from V and 6 from J, leaving 22 bases between them. The CDR3 is made up of 15 amino acids. Germline V gives CDR1 MNHEY, CDR2 SVGAGI. This CDR3 is CASRLPRDNSDGYTF. The CDR3 DNA reads TGTGCCAGCCGACTACCCCGGGACAACTCGGATGGCTACACCTTC.

The gene calls are TRBV29-1 and TRBJ1-1; no clear D gene. V lost 6 bases, J lost 5 bases, and 16 bases lay in between. This CDR3 region has 13 residues. CDR1 SQVTM and CDR2 ANQGSEA come from the germline V gene. In nucleotides, the CDR3 is TGCAGCGTCGCTGAGGGCGCGAGGACTGAAGCTTTCTTT. It codes for CSVAEGARTEAFF.

The rearrangement links TRBV30 to TRBJ2-7; TRBD2 matches 13 bases. V gave up 5 bases and J gave up 3 bases; unmatched junction bases: 7. CDR1 and CDR2 from the germline V gene are GTSNPN and SVGIG (reference sequence). This CDR3 is 15 amino acids long. In nucleotides, the CDR3 is TGTGCCTGGGTGGGGGGACTAGCGGGAAACTACGAGCAGTACTTC. Its protein product is CAWVGGLAGNYEQYF. Together with reference TRBV30 and TRBJ2-7, the CDR3 gives the full variable domain: SQTIHQWPATLVQPVGSPLSLECTVEGTSNPNLYWYRQAAGRGLQLLFYSVGIGQISSEVPQNLSASRPQDRQFILSSKKLLLSDSGFYLCAWVGGLAGNYEQYFGPGTRLTVT.

V gene TRBV20-1 combines with J gene TRBJ1-1; D is ambiguous. The CDR3 covers 11 residues. V was clipped by 3 bases and J by 5 bases, with 7 bases between them. The germline CDR1 and CDR2 sequences are DFQATT and SNEGSKA (reference sequence). The CDR3 sequence is CSASFPTEAFF. As DNA, the CDR3 is TGCAGTGCTAGCTTTCCGACTGAAGCTTTCTTT.

J is TRBJ1-2 and V is TRBV28; 8 nucleotides line up with TRBD1. The CDR3 totals 14 residues. With V trimmed by 8 bases and J by 8 bases, 13 bases remained unmatched. Germline loops: CDR1 MDHEN, CDR2 SYDVKM. CDR3 nucleotide sequence: TGTGCCAGCCGTCAGGGCAGGGGGCATTTGGGCTACACCTTC. Translating it yields CASRQGRGHLGYTF.

The V and J genes are TRBV6-5 and TRBJ2-7; D remains ambiguous. CDR3 length equals 14 residues. V dropped 0 bases and J dropped 6 bases, with 12 bases sitting between them. Germline lookup yields CDR1 MNHEY and CDR2 SVGAGI. The CDR3 sequence is CASSYSHTGSEQYF. The CDR3 DNA follows: TGTGCCAGCAGTTACTCCCACACGGGTAGCGAGCAGTACTTC.